The 23 T cell receptor beta chains presented below share a single source sample, sequenced in a study of blood T cell repertoires in COVID-19. The assay was immunoSEQ multiplex PCR, and TCRdb's table has in-frame clones only and misses some. Of about 82,000 clones in the sample, just under 80% were seen once. The sequenced material came from peripheral blood. The receptors were gathered from a man in his 60s with COVID-19, enrolled during active disease.

The chain joins TRBV12-3 or TRBV12-4 to TRBJ2-7; maybe TRBD1 (5 bases). Trimming took 8 bases from V and 2 from J, leaving 10 bases between them. The length of the CDR3 is 12 residues. The CDR3 loop is CASGAGTYEQYF. CDR3 bases: TGTGCCAGCGGCGCAGGGACCTACGAGCAGTACTTC.

This clone was seen only a few times. V and J are TRBV12-2 and TRBJ2-3; the table's D gene call, TRBD2, was not cross checked with the DNA. TRBV12-2 is given as a pseudogene. The CDR3 has 19 amino acids. CDR3 DNA sequence: TGTGCAAGTCGCTCCCCGAGGAGGGTCCTAGCGGGGGTCACAGATACGCAGTATTTT. Translated: CASRSPRRVLAGVTDTQYF.

The V gene is TRBV27, the J gene TRBJ1-5, with 12 bases aligning to TRBD1. Germline values: CDR1 MNHEY, CDR2 SMNVEV (reference sequence). CDR3 length: 16 amino acids. The V gene end was trimmed by 2 bases and the J gene end by 4 bases; junction bases not matched to a gene: 3. The CDR3 loop is CASSLRGQGANQPQHF. The CDR3 DNA is TGTGCCAGCAGTTTAAGGGGACAGGGGGCAAATCAGCCCCAGCATTTT.

The genes are TRBV7-8 and TRBJ1-6; a weak D match, TRBD1 (5 bases). This CDR3 has 14 amino acids. Trimming took 5 bases from V and 9 from J, leaving 14 bases between them. Per germline, CDR1 SGHVS and CDR2 FQNEAQ. The CDR3 DNA follows: TGTGCCAGCAGCCTGGCGGGGGGAGGTTCACCCCTCCACTTT. Its protein product is CASSLAGGGSPLHF.

The chain combines TRBV5-1 with TRBJ2-2; 8 bases fit TRBD1. CDR1 is SGHRS and CDR2 is YFSETQ in the germline V gene. Trimming removed 4 bases from V and 2 bases from J; junction bases left unmatched: 7. The CDR3 loop spans 16 amino acids. The CDR3 spells CASSQLGQGNTGELFF. CDR3 DNA sequence: TGCGCCAGCAGCCAACTCGGACAGGGAAACACCGGGGAGCTGTTTTTT.

This chain uses TRBV19 with TRBJ2-5; TRBD2 matches 15 bases. The germline CDR1 and CDR2 sequences are LNHDA and SQIVND (reference sequence). This CDR3 is 16 amino acids long. The V gene end was trimmed by 6 bases and the J gene end by 6 bases; junction bases not matched to a gene: 8. CDR3 residues: CASRGLAGGEEQTQYF. The CDR3 DNA sequence: TGTGCCAGTAGGGGACTAGCGGGAGGCGAAGAGCAGACCCAGTACTTC.

The chain has TRBV9 and TRBJ1-6; TRBD1 aligns across 8 bases. The CDR3 consists of 13 residues. CDR1 SGDLS and CDR2 YYNGEE come from the germline V gene. Trimming cost V 2 bases and J 14 bases; bases outside gene matches: 6. CDR3 in amino acids: CASSVGQGQTLHF. In nucleotides, the CDR3 is TGTGCCAGCAGCGTCGGACAGGGACAAACCCTCCACTTT.

The rearrangement links TRBV5-4 to TRBJ2-1, with 9 bases aligning to TRBD1. Germline CDR1 is SGHNT and CDR2 is YYREEE (reference sequence). The trim removed 6 bases at V and 2 bases at J, leaving 9 bases unmatched. This CDR3 has 16 amino acids. CDR3 protein: CASTKPRQGAYNEQFF. In DNA form, the CDR3 reads TGTGCCAGCACCAAACCCCGACAGGGGGCCTACAATGAGCAGTTCTTC.

The chain recombines TRBV5-1 with TRBJ2-7, with D maybe TRBD1 (5 bases). CDR3 length equals 15 residues. Germline CDR1 SGHRS, CDR2 YFSETQ. V shed 0 bases and J shed 4 bases, with 14 bases lying between them. This CDR3 is CASSLASGLGYEQYF. As DNA, the CDR3 is TGCGCCAGCAGCTTGGCCTCAGGGTTAGGGTACGAGCAGTACTTC.

CDR3 in amino acids: CASSSGGLRGFREKLFF. In nucleotides, the CDR3 is TGTGCCAGCAGCTCCGGGGGTCTGAGGGGATTTCGGGAAAAACTGTTTTTT. The rearrangement uses TRBV7-8 and TRBJ1-4; possibly TRBD1 for D (5 bases). With 4 bases removed from V and 8 bases from J, the gap between germline ends came to 23 bases. There are 17 residues in the CDR3. Germline V lookup: CDR1 SGHVS, CDR2 FQNEAQ.

V gene TRBV28 combines with J gene TRBJ2-1, with 7 bases that match TRBD1. Looked up from germline, CDR1 is MDHEN and CDR2 is SYDVKM. V lost 6 bases, J lost 8 bases, and 4 bases stayed unmatched. The CDR3 has 12 residues. The CDR3 sequence: CASRPTGYEQFF. CDR3 coding DNA: TGTGCCAGCAGACCGACAGGGTATGAGCAGTTCTTC.

This chain links TRBV18 with TRBJ2-2; D might be TRBD2 (6 bases). Germline assignment: CDR1 KGHSH and CDR2 LQKENI. V was cut by 6 bases and J by 4 bases, with 6 bases left in between. The CDR3 extends over 12 amino acids. The CDR3 spells CASSGGTGELFF. In DNA form, the CDR3 reads TGTGCCAGCTCCGGGGGCACCGGGGAGCTGTTTTTT.

The chain is built from TRBV9 and TRBJ1-6; 7 bases align to TRBD1. Germline V lookup: CDR1 SGDLS, CDR2 YYNGEE. With V trimmed by 4 bases and J by 0 bases, 10 bases remained unmatched. The CDR3 spans 18 residues. The CDR3 region has the DNA TGTGCCAGCAGCCCAGGACAGGCCACGAGCTCCTATAATTCACCCCTCCACTTT. The encoded protein is CASSPGQATSSYNSPLHF.

The chain is built from TRBV6-5 and TRBJ2-7, with 7 bases identical to TRBD2. The CDR3 is made up of 14 amino acids. Germline V gene sequence: CDR1 MNHEY, CDR2 SVGAGI. Trimming at V came to 5 bases and at J to 5 bases, leaving 9 bases not matched to a gene. CDR3 region: CASSPGGFLNEQYF. DNA for the CDR3: TGTGCCAGCAGTCCCGGGGGGTTTCTCAACGAGCAGTACTTC.

The V gene is TRBV19, the J gene TRBJ2-2; 10 bases fit TRBD2. The germline V gene encodes CDR1 LNHDA and CDR2 SQIVND (reference sequence). CDR3 length: 16 amino acids. V was clipped by 4 bases and J by 3 bases; unmatched bases: 5. The CDR3 DNA sequence: TGTGCCAGTAGTACCTTAGCGGGGGGCCACACCGGGGAGCTGTTTTTT. Protein product: CASSTLAGGHTGELFF.

The chain uses TRBV3-1 (or the pseudogene TRBV3-2) and TRBJ2-1; 13 bases match TRBD2. The CDR3 runs 15 residues. Trimming cost V 6 bases and J 8 bases; bases outside gene matches: 7. CDR1 and CDR2 from the germline V gene are LGHDT and YNNKEL (reference sequence). The DNA of the CDR3 is TGTGCCAGCAGACTGGGACTAGCGGGACTGGATGAGCAGTTCTTC. The encoded protein is CASRLGLAGLDEQFF.

Here the CDR3 reads CASNLNPQNTEAFF. In DNA, the CDR3 is TGTGCCAGCAACCTAAACCCTCAGAACACTGAAGCTTTCTTT. This chain links TRBV2 with TRBJ1-1; no firm D call. CDR1 is SNHLY and CDR2 is FYNNEI in the germline V gene. The V end lost 7 bases, the J end lost 1 base, and 13 bases lay between the germline ends. This CDR3 has 14 residues.

The J gene is TRBJ1-4, the V gene TRBV5-1, with D perhaps matching TRBD1 (5 bases). Germline V gene data show CDR1 as SGHRS and CDR2 as YFSETQ. The CDR3 consists of 15 residues. Trimming took off 0 bases at V and 4 bases at J, with 10 bases between the two ends. CDR3 protein: CASSLGQTLNEKLFF. The CDR3, as DNA: TGCGCCAGCAGCTTGGGACAGACTCTTAATGAAAAACTGTTTTTT.

The chain recombines TRBV4-1 with TRBJ2-1; tentative D call: TRBD1 (6 bases). V shed 4 bases and J shed 7 bases, with 11 bases lying between them. Germline V gene lookup returns CDR1 MGHRA and CDR2 YSYEKL. This CDR3 is 13 amino acids long. In DNA, the CDR3 is TGCGCCAGCAGCCTTATACAGGGAAATGAGCAGTTCTTC. This sequence encodes CASSLIQGNEQFF.

The chain employs TRBV7-8 and TRBJ1-5, with 10 nucleotides matching TRBD1. The CDR3 is 15 residues long. The V and J ends lost 2 bases and 3 bases, in that order; junction bases with no gene match: 1. The germline CDR1 and CDR2 sequences are SGHVS and FQNEAQ. CDR3 residues: CASSLRQGANQPQHF. The CDR3 DNA sequence: TGTGCCAGCAGCTTACGACAGGGGGCCAATCAGCCCCAGCATTTT.

The chain couples TRBV6-2 or TRBV6-3 to TRBJ2-7; D not certain. The germline CDR1 and CDR2 sequences are MNHEY and SVGEGT. The CDR3 extends over 14 amino acids. The V gene lost 4 bases and the J gene lost 3 bases, with 13 bases spanning the gap. The CDR3 DNA reads as TGTGCCAGCAGTTCGCCGGTTAACCGCTACGAGCAGTACTTC. Protein: CASSSPVNRYEQYF.

Only a few counts were recorded for this clone. The V gene is TRBV15, the J gene TRBJ1-5; D is uncertain. Trimming shortened V by 1 base and J by 0 bases, and 7 bases separated the two germline ends. This CDR3 has 15 residues. Germline lookup yields CDR1 LNHNV and CDR2 YYDKDF (reference sequence). The CDR3 sequence: CATSRGWSSNQPQHF. In DNA, the CDR3 is TGTGCCACCAGCAGAGGGTGGAGTAGCAATCAGCCCCAGCATTTT. Full variable domain (remainder filled in from reference TRBV15 and TRBJ1-5): DAMVIQNPRYQVTQFGKPVTLSCSQTLNHNVMYWYQQKSSQAPKLLFHYYDKDFNNEADTPDNFQSRRPNTSFCFLDIRSPGLGDTAMYLCATSRGWSSNQPQHFGDGTRLSIL.

The chain has TRBV7-3 and TRBJ2-3, with D possibly being TRBD1 (5 bases). The CDR3 is made up of 14 amino acids. Germline V lookup: CDR1 SGHTA, CDR2 FQGTGA. V lost 1 base and J 7 bases, leaving 12 bases between the germline ends. CDR3 nucleotides: TGTGCCAGCAGCTTAAGTCCAGGGCGGAATACGCAGTATTTT. Protein sequence: CASSLSPGRNTQYF.